Listed below are T cell receptor beta chains from one sample, sequenced in a study of blood T cell repertoires in COVID-19. TCRdb's table, derived via immunoSEQ multiplex PCR, lists solely in-frame clones and lacks some. The sample lists some 530,000 clones; roughly nine tenths were seen once. The sequencing sample was made of PBMCs or T cells enriched from blood (not recorded which). These receptors all stem from an older woman who had recovered from COVID-19. The CDR3 runs from the conserved cysteine through the conserved F or W. A D gene is named only where the DNA matches it firmly. Clone size appears in some rows only: once, few, many, or a class for an expanded clone.

clone_size,j_call,v_call,d_call,cdr3_aa,cdr3_nt
.,TRBJ2-2,TRBV19,.,CASPSTVTGELFF,TGTGCCTCCCCTTCAACAGTCACCGGGGAGCTGTTTTTT
few,TRBJ1-6,TRBV28,.,CASSSPGISYGLHF,TGTGCCAGCAGTTCACCAGGGATTTCGTATGGTCTCCACTTT
.,TRBJ1-5,TRBV6-1,.,CASSDGGRQPQHF,TGTGCCAGCAGTGACGGGGGACGTCAGCCCCAGCATTTT
few,TRBJ1-6,TRBV4-1,.,CASSHSSYNSPLHF,TGCGCCAGCAGCCACAGCTCCTATAATTCACCCCTCCACTTT
.,TRBJ2-2,TRBV5-1,TRBD2,CASSFGGLASTGELFF,TGCGCCAGCAGCTTTGGAGGACTAGCGAGTACCGGGGAGCTGTTTTTT
.,TRBJ2-7,TRBV12-3/TRBV12-4,.,CASSPGQFYEQYF,TGTGCCAGCAGTCCCGGACAGTTCTACGAGCAGTACTTC
.,TRBJ1-6,TRBV6-6,.,CASSQGDTYNSPLHF,TGTGCCAGCAGCCAAGGGGACACCTATAATTCACCCCTCCACTTT
.,TRBJ2-4,TRBV6-6,.,CASSYSGGAGDIQYF,TGTGCCAGCAGTTACTCTGGGGGGGCCGGGGACATTCAGTACTTC
.,TRBJ1-6,TRBV7-2,.,CASASATGLNSPLHF,TGTGCCAGCGCATCCGCTACAGGGCTAAACTCACCCCTCCACTTT
.,TRBJ2-6,TRBV4-1,TRBD2,CASSAPSGGSGANVLTF,TGCGCCAGCAGCGCTCCTTCGGGGGGCTCTGGGGCCAACGTCCTGACTTTC
.,TRBJ1-5,TRBV28,TRBD1,CASRYRGTGNNQPQHF,TGTGCCAGCAGATACCGAGGGACAGGGAACAATCAGCCCCAGCATTTT
.,TRBJ1-2,TRBV30,TRBD1,CAWSVGRTGRGGLYGYTF,TGTGCCTGGAGTGTAGGTCGGACAGGTCGAGGGGGGCTCTATGGCTACACCTTC
.,TRBJ2-7,TRBV29-1,.,CSVEWADEQYF,TGCAGCGTTGAATGGGCAGACGAGCAGTACTTC
.,TRBJ2-7,TRBV5-1,.,CASSLEAGVVLGQYF,TGCGCCAGCAGCTTGGAGGCAGGGGTCGTGTTGGGGCAGTACTTC